Sequencing of this T cell receptor (beta chain) was carried out in a study of breast tumors, draining lymph nodes, adjacent tissues. Whole-study findings and limits: Most tumor T cells seemingly derive from lymph node, then expand in tumor. Luminal-like breast cancer showed significantly higher tumor–nontumor repertoire similarity than basal-like. The lymph node origin of tumor T cells was framed as consistent with a hypothesis, not demonstrated. Tumors had less TCR diversity than lymph nodes, more than nontumor tissue.

TCRdb ran MiXCR on the multiplex PCR reads and lists one entry per CDR3 protein. The sample consists of 45,000 to 65,000 distinct CDR3 sequences, 42% of them appearing once. This clonotype appeared many times. The antigen is not known. This CDR3 spans 12 amino acids. Deletions cut 6 bases from V and 5 bases from J, with 13 bases between. CDR1 is DFQATT and CDR2 is SNEGSKA in the germline V gene (reference sequence). The genes are TRBV20-1 and TRBJ2-5; D is unresolved. The sequenced material came from breast tumor tissue. This clonotype originated in a female donor with breast cancer. Some clones in this sample may be carry-over from other donors' samples. For the CDR3, the DNA is TGCAGTGCCCGGCAGGCGAGGGAGACCCAGTACTTC. Amino acids: CSARQARETQYF.